This is a list of T cell receptor beta chains from one sample in a study of cytomegalovirus exposure and HLA in healthy donors. Clones were sequenced by immunoSEQ multiplex PCR, and TCRdb holds only the in-frame ones, with some missing. The data hold under 150,000 clones, with 90% to 95% observed a single time. The sequencing sample was made of PBMCs. The receptors were gathered from a man younger than 30 in good health and CMV-seronegative. Both conserved end residues are part of each CDR3. Each record gives: V gene, J gene, D gene, clone size, CDR3 DNA, CDR3 protein. A D gene is named only where the DNA matches it firmly. Where a row states a size, it is once, few, many or the class of an expanded clone; other rows omit it.

v_gene: TRBV7-2
j_gene: TRBJ2-5
d_gene: TRBD2
abundance: NA
CDR3nt: TGTGCCAGCAGCTCGATACTAGCGTCTAAAGAGACCCAGTACTTC
CDR3aa: CASSSILASKETQYF

v_gene: TRBV11-2
j_gene: TRBJ1-5
d_gene: NA
abundance: once
CDR3nt: TGTGCCAGCACCACTGCCCCCAATCAGCCCCAGCATTTT
CDR3aa: CASTTAPNQPQHF

v_gene: TRBV25-1
j_gene: TRBJ1-1
d_gene: NA
abundance: NA
CDR3nt: TGTGCCAGCATTGGCGCCGGGACTGAAGCTTTCTTT
CDR3aa: CASIGAGTEAFF

v_gene: TRBV7-9
j_gene: TRBJ1-2
d_gene: NA
abundance: NA
CDR3nt: TGTGCCAGCAGCTTACCTAACGGACAGTGGAGAAATGGCTACACCTTC
CDR3aa: CASSLPNGQWRNGYTF

v_gene: TRBV6-1
j_gene: TRBJ1-2
d_gene: TRBD1
abundance: NA
CDR3nt: TGTGCCAGCAGTGGGGACAGGGGTTCCTATGGCTACACCTTC
CDR3aa: CASSGDRGSYGYTF

v_gene: TRBV29-1
j_gene: TRBJ2-1
d_gene: TRBD2
abundance: few
CDR3nt: TGCAGCGGTGTAGGGAGCGGGGGGGCCTATAATGAGCAGTTCTTC
CDR3aa: CSGVGSGGAYNEQFF

v_gene: TRBV9
j_gene: TRBJ2-5
d_gene: NA
abundance: NA
CDR3nt: TGTGCCAGCAGCCGAGACTCGGCTCAAGAGACCCAGTACTTC
CDR3aa: CASSRDSAQETQYF

v_gene: TRBV29-1
j_gene: TRBJ1-5
d_gene: NA
abundance: NA
CDR3nt: TGCAGCGTTGTTGCGGGTTCAGGCGATCAGCCCCAGCATTTT
CDR3aa: CSVVAGSGDQPQHF

v_gene: TRBV2
j_gene: TRBJ2-3
d_gene: NA
abundance: NA
CDR3nt: TGTGCCAGCAGTGAAGGACGGGGAAGGGGCACAGATACGCAGTATTTT
CDR3aa: CASSEGRGRGTDTQYF

v_gene: TRBV5-1
j_gene: TRBJ1-1
d_gene: NA
abundance: NA
CDR3nt: TGCGCCAGCAGCTTGATCGGGAACACTGAAGCTTTCTTT
CDR3aa: CASSLIGNTEAFF

v_gene: TRBV5-1
j_gene: TRBJ1-5
d_gene: TRBD1
abundance: NA
CDR3nt: TGCGCCAGCAGCTTGGGGGACAGGGTTAATCAGCCCCAGCATTTT
CDR3aa: CASSLGDRVNQPQHF

v_gene: TRBV5-1
j_gene: TRBJ2-1
d_gene: TRBD2
abundance: NA
CDR3nt: TGCGCCAGCAGCTCGGGACTATACAATGAGCAGTTCTTC
CDR3aa: CASSSGLYNEQFF

v_gene: TRBV18
j_gene: TRBJ2-2
d_gene: TRBD1
abundance: NA
CDR3nt: TGTGCCAGCTCACCATTTAGGGGGCGCGACACCGGGGAGCTGTTTTTT
CDR3aa: CASSPFRGRDTGELFF

v_gene: TRBV5-6
j_gene: TRBJ1-2
d_gene: NA
abundance: NA
CDR3nt: TGTGCCAGCAGCTTGGTTGGAGATGGCTACACCTTC
CDR3aa: CASSLVGDGYTF

v_gene: TRBV11-3
j_gene: TRBJ1-1
d_gene: NA
abundance: NA
CDR3nt: TGTGCCAGCCTGGGCAGGGAGGACACTGAAGCTTTCTTT
CDR3aa: CASLGREDTEAFF

v_gene: TRBV7-3
j_gene: TRBJ2-3
d_gene: TRBD1
abundance: once
CDR3nt: TGTGCCAGCAGCGAGAGGGGGCCTAGCACAGATACGCAGTATTTT
CDR3aa: CASSERGPSTDTQYF

v_gene: TRBV5-3
j_gene: TRBJ1-4
d_gene: NA
abundance: few
CDR3nt: TGTGCCAGAAGCTTGCGTGGCCAGGGCCCTTCCTTAATAGGAAAACTGTTTTTT
CDR3aa: CARSLRGQGPSLIGKLFF

v_gene: TRBV19
j_gene: TRBJ1-1
d_gene: TRBD1
abundance: NA
CDR3nt: TGTGCCAGTACAGGGGGTGGCGGCACTGAAGCTTTCTTT
CDR3aa: CASTGGGGTEAFF

v_gene: TRBV6-6
j_gene: TRBJ2-1
d_gene: TRBD1
abundance: NA
CDR3nt: TGTGCCAGCAGCCGAGGGACAGACAATGAGCAGTTCTTC
CDR3aa: CASSRGTDNEQFF

v_gene: TRBV9
j_gene: TRBJ2-2
d_gene: TRBD2
abundance: NA
CDR3nt: TGTGCCAGCAGCCCTAGCGGGGGGGCGAGCACCGGGGAGCTGTTTTTT
CDR3aa: CASSPSGGASTGELFF

v_gene: TRBV2
j_gene: TRBJ1-1
d_gene: TRBD1
abundance: once
CDR3nt: TGTGCCAGCCTCCCCGACGGACAGGGGACCCGATCCACTGAAGCTTTCTTT
CDR3aa: CASLPDGQGTRSTEAFF

v_gene: TRBV18
j_gene: TRBJ2-6
d_gene: TRBD2
abundance: NA
CDR3nt: TGTGCCAGCTCGCCTTCTAGCGGGGCTGGGGCCAACGTCCTGACTTTC
CDR3aa: CASSPSSGAGANVLTF

v_gene: TRBV6-4
j_gene: TRBJ1-2
d_gene: NA
abundance: NA
CDR3nt: TGTGCCAGAATTGTGCGGGGATACTATGGCTACACCTTC
CDR3aa: CARIVRGYYGYTF

v_gene: TRBV27
j_gene: TRBJ1-1
d_gene: NA
abundance: NA
CDR3nt: TGTGCCAGCAGTCACTTGGTGTCGAACACTGAAGCTTTCTTT
CDR3aa: CASSHLVSNTEAFF

v_gene: TRBV5-4
j_gene: TRBJ1-1
d_gene: NA
abundance: NA
CDR3nt: TGTGCCAGCAGCCCCGGTGGGCTGAACACTGAAGCTTTCTTT
CDR3aa: CASSPGGLNTEAFF

v_gene: TRBV9
j_gene: TRBJ2-1
d_gene: TRBD1
abundance: once
CDR3nt: TGTGCCAGCAGCGCCGGGACAGGGGGGAATGAGCAGTTCTTC
CDR3aa: CASSAGTGGNEQFF

v_gene: TRBV5-6
j_gene: TRBJ1-2
d_gene: TRBD1
abundance: NA
CDR3nt: TGTGCCAGCAGCCCCGCACAGGGGTCCTATGGCTACACCTTC
CDR3aa: CASSPAQGSYGYTF

v_gene: TRBV5-6
j_gene: TRBJ1-2
d_gene: TRBD1
abundance: NA
CDR3nt: TGTGCCAGCAGCTCGTCCTCGACAGGGAACTATGGCTACACCTTC
CDR3aa: CASSSSSTGNYGYTF

v_gene: TRBV29-1
j_gene: TRBJ1-2
d_gene: TRBD1
abundance: NA
CDR3nt: TGCAGCGTTGAAGGATCTAGGGACAGTTTTGCGACGGCAAGGGACTCCCACTATGGCTACACCTTC
CDR3aa: CSVEGSRDSFATARDSHYGYTF

v_gene: TRBV27
j_gene: TRBJ2-2
d_gene: NA
abundance: NA
CDR3nt: TGTGCCAGCAGTTTACTCGGTAGCCCCGGGGAGCTGTTTTTT
CDR3aa: CASSLLGSPGELFF

v_gene: TRBV7-9
j_gene: TRBJ1-4
d_gene: NA
abundance: NA
CDR3nt: TGTGCCAGCAGCGCGGACAGATCTAATGAAAAACTGTTTTTT
CDR3aa: CASSADRSNEKLFF

v_gene: TRBV13
j_gene: TRBJ1-2
d_gene: NA
abundance: NA
CDR3nt: TGTGCCAGCAGCTTCCGACAGGGCTACACCTTC
CDR3aa: CASSFRQGYTF

v_gene: TRBV10-2
j_gene: TRBJ2-1
d_gene: NA
abundance: NA
CDR3nt: TGCGCCAGCAGTGATATTTTTAGCGGCGACAGCTCCTACAATGAGCAGTTCTTC
CDR3aa: CASSDIFSGDSSYNEQFF

v_gene: TRBV30
j_gene: TRBJ2-2
d_gene: TRBD1
abundance: many
CDR3nt: TGTGCCTGGAGGCAACAGGGGGCAGAGACCGGGGAGCTGTTTTTT
CDR3aa: CAWRQQGAETGELFF

v_gene: TRBV7-9
j_gene: TRBJ2-3
d_gene: TRBD1
abundance: NA
CDR3nt: TGTGCCAGCAGCTTTGCTAACAGGGGGATCGACACAGATACGCAGTATTTT
CDR3aa: CASSFANRGIDTDTQYF

v_gene: TRBV9
j_gene: TRBJ2-3
d_gene: NA
abundance: NA
CDR3nt: TGTGCCAGCAGCGTAGTGGGGACTTACACAGATACGCAGTATTTT
CDR3aa: CASSVVGTYTDTQYF

v_gene: TRBV19
j_gene: TRBJ2-1
d_gene: NA
abundance: NA
CDR3nt: TGTGCCAGTAGTGGGCTCGGTATGGAGCAGTTCTTC
CDR3aa: CASSGLGMEQFF

v_gene: TRBV5-1
j_gene: TRBJ1-3
d_gene: NA
abundance: NA
CDR3nt: TGCGCCAGCAGCTTGGCCGGGGTGATCTCTGGAAACACCATATATTTT
CDR3aa: CASSLAGVISGNTIYF

v_gene: TRBV19
j_gene: TRBJ1-1
d_gene: TRBD1
abundance: NA
CDR3nt: TGTGCCAGTACCCGAGACAGGGTAACTCGTACAGCTTTCTTT
CDR3aa: CASTRDRVTRTAFF

v_gene: TRBV13
j_gene: TRBJ2-5
d_gene: TRBD2
abundance: NA
CDR3nt: TGTGCCAGCAGCCCTAGCGGACTACCGGAGACCCAGTACTTC
CDR3aa: CASSPSGLPETQYF

v_gene: TRBV6-5
j_gene: TRBJ2-1
d_gene: TRBD2
abundance: NA
CDR3nt: TGTGCCAGCAGTCCAGGGACTACCTACAATGAGCAGTTCTTC
CDR3aa: CASSPGTTYNEQFF

v_gene: TRBV4-3
j_gene: TRBJ2-1
d_gene: NA
abundance: NA
CDR3nt: TGCGCCAGCAGCCAAGACGGGTGGAATGAGCAGTTCTTC
CDR3aa: CASSQDGWNEQFF

v_gene: TRBV5-1
j_gene: TRBJ2-1
d_gene: TRBD1
abundance: NA
CDR3nt: TGCGCCAGCAGCTGGACAGGGAGCTCCTACAATGAGCAGTTCTTC
CDR3aa: CASSWTGSSYNEQFF

v_gene: TRBV9
j_gene: TRBJ2-5
d_gene: TRBD1
abundance: NA
CDR3nt: TGTGCCAGCAGCGTAGACCAGACAGGGCAAGAGACCCAGTACTTC
CDR3aa: CASSVDQTGQETQYF

v_gene: TRBV5-4
j_gene: TRBJ2-7
d_gene: TRBD2
abundance: NA
CDR3nt: TGTGCCAGCAGCCATTGGGGCAGTCGGGGGGATTCCTCCTACGAGCAGTACTTC
CDR3aa: CASSHWGSRGDSSYEQYF

v_gene: TRBV6-1
j_gene: TRBJ2-1
d_gene: TRBD2
abundance: NA
CDR3nt: TGTGCCAGCAGTGAAGGGACTAGCGGGAGTAATGAGCAGTTCTTC
CDR3aa: CASSEGTSGSNEQFF

v_gene: TRBV25-1
j_gene: TRBJ2-5
d_gene: NA
abundance: NA
CDR3nt: TGTGCCAGCAGTGATCAGGGGGGCCAAGAGACCCAGTACTTC
CDR3aa: CASSDQGGQETQYF

v_gene: TRBV4-1
j_gene: TRBJ2-3
d_gene: NA
abundance: NA
CDR3nt: TGCGCCAGCAGCCAGGCGGGGAGTACGCAGTATTTT
CDR3aa: CASSQAGSTQYF

v_gene: TRBV7-3
j_gene: TRBJ2-1
d_gene: NA
abundance: NA
CDR3nt: TGTGCCAGCAGCCCAGGGACCTACAATGAGCAGTTCTTC
CDR3aa: CASSPGTYNEQFF

v_gene: TRBV6-5
j_gene: TRBJ2-1
d_gene: NA
abundance: NA
CDR3nt: TGTGCCAGCAGCCCGGGGCGGGGTAACAATGAGCAGTTCTTC
CDR3aa: CASSPGRGNNEQFF